This T cell receptor (beta chain) was retrieved from a study of cytomegalovirus exposure and HLA in healthy donors. Study in general: A subsequent analysis stated that the 100 to 150 validation repertoires were run on the same platform as the 600 to 750 first-cohort repertoires. Findings and caveats of the study: A list of roughly 180 TCR beta chains associated with cytomegalovirus was given. In vitro confirmation showed a few CMV-associated chains to be CMV antigen specific.

As for this clone: What it binds is not known.

V lost 4 bases to trimming and J lost 1 base, with 20 bases between them. Germline CDR1 is SGHTA and CDR2 is FQGTGA. The CDR3 is made up of 17 amino acids. The donors were part of the validation cohort of 95 to 150 subjects. That cohort was separate from the first cohort, which comprised 500 to 700 subjects. This table comes from immunoSEQ multiplex PCR, and its TCRdb copy is limited to in-frame clones, with some not included. The table has roughly 50,000 clones, about 92% seen once. The rearrangement links TRBV7-3 to TRBJ2-7; D perhaps matches TRBD1 (8 bases). The receptor was derived from a man between 18 and 35 years old in good health and CMV-seronegative. Sequenced: PBMCs. The CDR3 sequence: CASSCYRGGPRSYEQYF. CDR3 coding DNA: TGTGCCAGCAGCTGCTACAGGGGGGGTCCGAGGTCCTACGAGCAGTACTTC. The whole variable domain, filled in from reference TRBV7-3 and TRBJ2-7, reads GAGVSQTPSNKVTEKGKYVELRCDPISGHTALYWYRQSLGQGPEFLIYFQGTGAADDSGLPNDRFFAVRPEGSVSTLKIQRTERGDSAVYLCASSCYRGGPRSYEQYFGPGTRLTVT.